This T cell receptor (beta chain) was sequenced in a study of control samples from healthy donors and cancer patients. V lost 5 bases to trimming and J lost 0 bases, with 20 bases between them. Germline V gene sequence: CDR1 SGHTA, CDR2 FQGNSA. The CDR3 is made up of 19 amino acids. Assay: immunoSEQ multiplex PCR; the TCRdb copy retains only in-frame clones and omits some. The sample consists of about 49,000 clones, around nine tenths of them appearing once. The sequence was collected from a man aged 30 to 39 with colorectal cancer. The material sequenced was PBMCs. The V call is TRBV7-2, the J call TRBJ1-6, with D tentatively TRBD1 (5 bases). CDR3: CASSPQGRGFSSYNSPLHF. CDR3 coding DNA: TGTGCCAGCAGCCCCCAGGGACGGGGGTTCAGCTCCTATAATTCACCCCTCCACTTT. The whole variable domain, filled in from reference TRBV7-2 and TRBJ1-6, reads GAGVSQSPSNKVTEKGKDVELRCDPISGHTALYWYRQSLGQGLEFLIYFQGNSAPDKSGLPSDRFSAERTGGSVSTLTIQRTQQEDSAVYLCASSPQGRGFSSYNSPLHFGNGTRLTVT.